This paragraph covers one TCR beta chain sequence. This sample was included in a study of control samples from healthy donors and cancer patients. Measured with immunoSEQ multiplex PCR; TCRdb has only the in-frame clones, and not every one. The sample has 260,000 or so clones; approximately 80% are singletons. Deletions cut 3 bases from V and 4 bases from J, with 11 bases between. The CDR3 runs 14 residues. CDR1 KGHDR and CDR2 SFDVKD come from the germline V gene. Sequencing was carried out using PBMCs. The gene calls are TRBV24-1 and TRBJ1-2; tentative D call: TRBD1 (5 bases). The source of this sequence is a woman aged 55-70 years with lung cancer. The CDR3, as DNA: TGTGCCACCAGTGATGTCGGGGACGCCTATGGCTACACCTTC. Amino acids: CATSDVGDAYGYTF.